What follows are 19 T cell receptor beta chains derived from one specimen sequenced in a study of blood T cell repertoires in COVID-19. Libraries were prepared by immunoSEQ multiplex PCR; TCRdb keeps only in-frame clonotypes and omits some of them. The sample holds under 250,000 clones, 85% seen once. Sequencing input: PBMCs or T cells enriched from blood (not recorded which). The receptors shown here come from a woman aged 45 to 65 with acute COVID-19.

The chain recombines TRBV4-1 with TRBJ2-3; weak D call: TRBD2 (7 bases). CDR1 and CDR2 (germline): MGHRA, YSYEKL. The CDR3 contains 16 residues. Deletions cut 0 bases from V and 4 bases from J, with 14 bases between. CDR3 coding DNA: TGCGCCAGCAGCCAAGAAATGAGGGGGGGCGCAGATACGCAGTATTTT. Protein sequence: CASSQEMRGGADTQYF.

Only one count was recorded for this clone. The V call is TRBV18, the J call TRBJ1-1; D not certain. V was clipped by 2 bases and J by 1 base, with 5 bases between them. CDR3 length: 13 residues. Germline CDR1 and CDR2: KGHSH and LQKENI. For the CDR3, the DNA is TGTGCCAGCTCACCAATGGCGAACACTGAAGCTTTCTTT. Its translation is CASSPMANTEAFF.

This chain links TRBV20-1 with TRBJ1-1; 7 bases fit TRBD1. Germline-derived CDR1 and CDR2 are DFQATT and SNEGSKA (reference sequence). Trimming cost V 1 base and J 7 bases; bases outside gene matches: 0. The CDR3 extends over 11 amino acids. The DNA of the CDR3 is TGCAGTGCTAGAGGACAGGGTGAAGCTTTCTTT. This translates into CSARGQGEAFF.

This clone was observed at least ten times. CDR3 amino acids: CASSVVAERGNTIYF. The DNA for the CDR3 is TGTGCCAGCAGCGTAGTGGCAGAGAGGGGAAACACCATATATTTT. The chain recombines TRBV9 with TRBJ1-3; D ambiguous. This CDR3 is built from 15 residues. V lost 0 bases to trimming and J lost 4 bases, with 11 bases between them. CDR1 is SGDLS, CDR2 YYNGEE, per germline.

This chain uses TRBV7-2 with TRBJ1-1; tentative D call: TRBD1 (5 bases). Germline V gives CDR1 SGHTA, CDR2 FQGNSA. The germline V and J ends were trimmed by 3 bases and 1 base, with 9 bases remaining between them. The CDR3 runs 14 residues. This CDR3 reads CASSFIRENTEAFF. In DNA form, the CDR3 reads TGTGCCAGCAGCTTTATCAGGGAGAACACTGAAGCTTTCTTT.

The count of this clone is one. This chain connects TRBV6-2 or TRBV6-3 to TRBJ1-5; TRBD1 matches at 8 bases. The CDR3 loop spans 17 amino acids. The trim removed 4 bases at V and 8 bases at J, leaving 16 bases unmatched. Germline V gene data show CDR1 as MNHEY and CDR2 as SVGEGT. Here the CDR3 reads CASSFPMGRTGRKPQHF. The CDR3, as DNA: TGTGCCAGCAGTTTCCCTATGGGGAGGACAGGGAGGAAGCCCCAGCATTTT.

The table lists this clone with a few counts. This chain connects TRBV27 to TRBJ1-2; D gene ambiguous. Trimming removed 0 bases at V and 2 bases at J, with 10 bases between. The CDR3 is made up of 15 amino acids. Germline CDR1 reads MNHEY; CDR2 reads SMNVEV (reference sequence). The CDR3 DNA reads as TGTGCCAGCAGTTTATCGCCAGGTGCGAACTATGGCTACACCTTC. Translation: CASSLSPGANYGYTF.

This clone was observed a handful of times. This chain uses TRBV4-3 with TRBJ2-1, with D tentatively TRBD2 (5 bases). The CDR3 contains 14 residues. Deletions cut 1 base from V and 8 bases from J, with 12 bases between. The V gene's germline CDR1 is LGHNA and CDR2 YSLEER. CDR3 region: CASSQGGHSDEQFF. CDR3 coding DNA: TGCGCCAGCAGCCAAGGTGGCCATAGCGATGAGCAGTTCTTC.

The CDR3 DNA reads as TGTGCCAGCAGTTACCGCGGGGTTGGGAGCAATCAGCCCCAGCATTTT. It codes for CASSYRGVGSNQPQHF. The chain links TRBV6-2 or TRBV6-3 to TRBJ1-5; no firm D call. The CDR3 spans 16 residues. Germline CDR1 and CDR2: MNHEY and SVGEGT. The ends were cut back, 2 bases at V and 1 base at J, with 12 bases in the middle.

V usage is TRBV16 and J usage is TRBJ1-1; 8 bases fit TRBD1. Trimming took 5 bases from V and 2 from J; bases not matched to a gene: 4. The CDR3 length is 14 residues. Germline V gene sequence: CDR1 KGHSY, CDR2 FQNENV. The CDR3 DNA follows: TGTGCCAGCAGCAGACAGGGGCTCAACACTGAAGCTTTCTTT. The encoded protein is CASSRQGLNTEAFF.

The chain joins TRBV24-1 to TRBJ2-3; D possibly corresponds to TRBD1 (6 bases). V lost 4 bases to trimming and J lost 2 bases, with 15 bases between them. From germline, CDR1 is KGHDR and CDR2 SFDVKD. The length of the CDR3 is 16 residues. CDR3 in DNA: TGTGCCACCAGTGACAACGACAGGACCCACACAGATACGCAGTATTTT. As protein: CATSDNDRTHTDTQYF.

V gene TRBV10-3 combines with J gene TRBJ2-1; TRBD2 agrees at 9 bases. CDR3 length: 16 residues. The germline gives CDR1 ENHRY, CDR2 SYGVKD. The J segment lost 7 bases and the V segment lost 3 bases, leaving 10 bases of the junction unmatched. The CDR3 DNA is TGTGCCATCAGTGATTTGGGAGCGGGGGGCAGGAATGAGCAGTTCTTC. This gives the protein CAISDLGAGGRNEQFF.

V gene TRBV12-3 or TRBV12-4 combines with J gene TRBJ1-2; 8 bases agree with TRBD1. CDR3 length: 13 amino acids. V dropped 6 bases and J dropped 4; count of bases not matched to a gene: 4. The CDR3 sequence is CASRPQGVYGYTF. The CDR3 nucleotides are TGTGCCAGCAGACCACAGGGGGTCTATGGCTACACCTTC.

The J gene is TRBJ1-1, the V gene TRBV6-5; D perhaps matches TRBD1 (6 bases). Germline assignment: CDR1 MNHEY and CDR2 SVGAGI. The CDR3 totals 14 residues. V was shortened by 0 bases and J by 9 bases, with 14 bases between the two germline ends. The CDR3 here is CASSYSTAGAQAFF. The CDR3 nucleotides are TGTGCCAGCAGTTACTCGACTGCGGGGGCCCAAGCTTTCTTT.

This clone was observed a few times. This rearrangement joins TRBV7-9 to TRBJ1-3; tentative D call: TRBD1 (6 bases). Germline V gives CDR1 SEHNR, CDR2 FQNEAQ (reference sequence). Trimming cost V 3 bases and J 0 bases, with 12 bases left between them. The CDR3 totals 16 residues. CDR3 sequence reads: CASSFDGGPSGNTIYF. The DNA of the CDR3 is TGTGCCAGCAGCTTTGACGGGGGGCCCTCTGGAAACACCATATATTTT.

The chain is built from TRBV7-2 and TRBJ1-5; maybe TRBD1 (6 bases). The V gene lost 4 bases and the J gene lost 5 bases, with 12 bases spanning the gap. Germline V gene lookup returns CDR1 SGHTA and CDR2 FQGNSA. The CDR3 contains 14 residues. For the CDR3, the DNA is TGTGCCAGCAGCTCCGGGGGGGCTGATCAGCCCCAGCATTTT. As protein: CASSSGGADQPQHF.

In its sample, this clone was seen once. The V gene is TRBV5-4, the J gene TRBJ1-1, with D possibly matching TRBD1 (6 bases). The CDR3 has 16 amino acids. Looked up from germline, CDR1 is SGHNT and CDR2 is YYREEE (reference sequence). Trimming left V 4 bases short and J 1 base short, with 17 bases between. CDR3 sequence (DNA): TGTGCCAGCAGCGCAGCCTACAGGGAAAAGAACACTGAAGCTTTCTTT. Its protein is CASSAAYREKNTEAFF.

The CDR3 is CASSIRRGQGRISNYGYTF. The CDR3 DNA follows: TGTGCCAGTAGTATACGGCGGGGACAGGGACGTATTTCGAACTATGGCTACACCTTC. V is TRBV19 and J is TRBJ1-2, with TRBD1 matching 9 bases. Germline-derived CDR1 and CDR2 are LNHDA and SQIVND (reference sequence). The CDR3 sequence is 19 residues long. V was pared by 2 bases and J by 2 bases, with 15 bases of the junction left unmatched.

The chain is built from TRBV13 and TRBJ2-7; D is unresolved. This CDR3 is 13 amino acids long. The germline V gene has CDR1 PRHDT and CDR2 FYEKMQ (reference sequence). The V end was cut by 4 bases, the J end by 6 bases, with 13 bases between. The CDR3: CASSSPLSGEQYF. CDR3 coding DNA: TGTGCCAGCAGCTCTCCACTCTCAGGCGAGCAGTACTTC.